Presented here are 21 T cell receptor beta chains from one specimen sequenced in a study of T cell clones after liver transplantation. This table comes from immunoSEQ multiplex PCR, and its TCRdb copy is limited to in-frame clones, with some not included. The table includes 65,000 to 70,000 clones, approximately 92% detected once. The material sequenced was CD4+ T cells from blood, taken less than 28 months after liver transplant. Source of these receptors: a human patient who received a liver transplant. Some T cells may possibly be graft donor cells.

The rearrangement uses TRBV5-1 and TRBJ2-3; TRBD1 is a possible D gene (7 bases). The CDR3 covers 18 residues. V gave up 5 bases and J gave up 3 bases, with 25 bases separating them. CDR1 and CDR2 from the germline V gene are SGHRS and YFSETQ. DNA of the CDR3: TGCGCCAGCAGTCCCCAAGGGCCTAGCGCAGGGGGGACAGATACGCAGTATTTT. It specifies CASSPQGPSAGGTDTQYF.

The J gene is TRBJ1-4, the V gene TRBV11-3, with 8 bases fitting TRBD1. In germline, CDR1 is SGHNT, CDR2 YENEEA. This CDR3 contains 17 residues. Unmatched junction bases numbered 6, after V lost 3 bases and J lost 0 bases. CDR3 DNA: TGTGCCAGCAGCTTCGTCGGGACAGGTGCAACTAATGAAAAACTGTTTTTT. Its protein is CASSFVGTGATNEKLFF.

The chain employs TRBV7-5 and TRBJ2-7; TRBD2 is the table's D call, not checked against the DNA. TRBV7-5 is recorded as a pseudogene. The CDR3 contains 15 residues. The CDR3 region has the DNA TGTGCCAGAAGCCGGACTAGCGGGAACTCCTACGAGCAGTACTTC. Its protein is CARSRTSGNSYEQYF.

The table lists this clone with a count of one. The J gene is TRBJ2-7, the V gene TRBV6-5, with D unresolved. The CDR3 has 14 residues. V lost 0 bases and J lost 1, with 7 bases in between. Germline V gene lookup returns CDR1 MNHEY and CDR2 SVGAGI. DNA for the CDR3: TGTGCCAGCAGTTACTCATTAGGGTCCTACGAGCAGTACTTC. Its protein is CASSYSLGSYEQYF.

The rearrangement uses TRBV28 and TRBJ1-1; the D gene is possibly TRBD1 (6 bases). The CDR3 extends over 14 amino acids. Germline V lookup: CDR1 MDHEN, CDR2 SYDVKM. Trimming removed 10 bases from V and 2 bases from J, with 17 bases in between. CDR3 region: CATRGGALNTEAFF. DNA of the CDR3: TGTGCCACTCGGGGGGGGGCCCTCAACACTGAAGCTTTCTTT.

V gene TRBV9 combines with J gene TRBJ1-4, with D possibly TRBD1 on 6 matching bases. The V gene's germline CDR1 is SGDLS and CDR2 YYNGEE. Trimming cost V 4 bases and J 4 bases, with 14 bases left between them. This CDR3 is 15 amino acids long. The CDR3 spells CASSTQQGRNEKLFF. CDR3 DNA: TGTGCCAGCAGCACCCAACAGGGCCGTAATGAAAAACTGTTTTTT.

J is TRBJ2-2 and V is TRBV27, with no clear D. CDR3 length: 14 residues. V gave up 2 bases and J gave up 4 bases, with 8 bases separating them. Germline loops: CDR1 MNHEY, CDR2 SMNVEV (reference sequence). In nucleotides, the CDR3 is TGTGCCAGCAGTTTACTCGGGTTCACCGGGGAGCTGTTTTTT. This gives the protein CASSLLGFTGELFF.

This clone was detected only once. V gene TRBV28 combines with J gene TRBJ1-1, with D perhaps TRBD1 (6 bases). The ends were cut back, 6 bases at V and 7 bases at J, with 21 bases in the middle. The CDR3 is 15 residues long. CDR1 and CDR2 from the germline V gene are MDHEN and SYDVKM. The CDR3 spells CASSSFPTGLIEAFF. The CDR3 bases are TGTGCCAGCAGCTCCTTCCCTACAGGGTTAATTGAAGCTTTCTTT.

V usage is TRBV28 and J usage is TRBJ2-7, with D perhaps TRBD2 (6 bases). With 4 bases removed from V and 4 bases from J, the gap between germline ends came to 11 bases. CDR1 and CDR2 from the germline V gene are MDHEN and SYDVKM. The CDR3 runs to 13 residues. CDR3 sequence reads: CASSSGTPYEQYF. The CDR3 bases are TGTGCCAGCAGTTCCGGGACTCCTTACGAGCAGTACTTC.

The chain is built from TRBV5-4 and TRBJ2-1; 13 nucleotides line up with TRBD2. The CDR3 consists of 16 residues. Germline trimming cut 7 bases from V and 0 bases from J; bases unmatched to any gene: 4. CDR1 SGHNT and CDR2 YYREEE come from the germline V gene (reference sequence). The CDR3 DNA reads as TGTGCCAGCGGGACTAGCGGGGCGAGCTCCTACAATGAGCAGTTCTTC. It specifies CASGTSGASSYNEQFF.

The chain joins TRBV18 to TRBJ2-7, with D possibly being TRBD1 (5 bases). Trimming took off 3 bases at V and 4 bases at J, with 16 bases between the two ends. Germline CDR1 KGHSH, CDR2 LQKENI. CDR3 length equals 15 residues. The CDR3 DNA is TGTGCCAGCTCACCCAACTCAGGGTCTTCTTACGAGCAGTACTTC. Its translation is CASSPNSGSSYEQYF.

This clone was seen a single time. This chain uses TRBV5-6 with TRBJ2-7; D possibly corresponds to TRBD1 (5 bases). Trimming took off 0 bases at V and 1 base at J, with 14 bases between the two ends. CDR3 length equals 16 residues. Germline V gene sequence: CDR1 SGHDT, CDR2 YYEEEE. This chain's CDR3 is CASSLVGAVSSYEQYF. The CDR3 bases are TGTGCCAGCAGCTTGGTAGGGGCGGTTTCATCCTACGAGCAGTACTTC.

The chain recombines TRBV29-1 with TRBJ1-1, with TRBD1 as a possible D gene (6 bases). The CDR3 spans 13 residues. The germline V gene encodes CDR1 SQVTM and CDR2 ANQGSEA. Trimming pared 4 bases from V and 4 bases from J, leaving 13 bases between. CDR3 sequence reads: CSVVPGAGTEAFF. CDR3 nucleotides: TGCAGCGTTGTACCGGGGGCAGGCACTGAAGCTTTCTTT.

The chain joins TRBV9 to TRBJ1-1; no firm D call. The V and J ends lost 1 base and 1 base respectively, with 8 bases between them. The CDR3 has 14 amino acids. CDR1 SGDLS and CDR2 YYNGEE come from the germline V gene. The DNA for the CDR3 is TGTGCCAGCAGCGTAAGGGAGTCGAACACTGAAGCTTTCTTT. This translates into CASSVRESNTEAFF.

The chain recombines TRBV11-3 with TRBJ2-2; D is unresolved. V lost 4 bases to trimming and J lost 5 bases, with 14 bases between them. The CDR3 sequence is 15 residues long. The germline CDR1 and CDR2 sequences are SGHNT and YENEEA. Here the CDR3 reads CASSSRLVRTGELFF. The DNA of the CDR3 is TGTGCCAGCAGCTCTCGTTTGGTCAGGACCGGGGAGCTGTTTTTT.

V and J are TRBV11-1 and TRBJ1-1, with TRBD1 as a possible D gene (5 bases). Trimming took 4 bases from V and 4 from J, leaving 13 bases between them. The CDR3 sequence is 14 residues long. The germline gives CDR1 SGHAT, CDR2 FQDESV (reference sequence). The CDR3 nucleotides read TGTGCCAGCAGCTCACGGGACGGGAGCACTGAAGCTTTCTTT. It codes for CASSSRDGSTEAFF.

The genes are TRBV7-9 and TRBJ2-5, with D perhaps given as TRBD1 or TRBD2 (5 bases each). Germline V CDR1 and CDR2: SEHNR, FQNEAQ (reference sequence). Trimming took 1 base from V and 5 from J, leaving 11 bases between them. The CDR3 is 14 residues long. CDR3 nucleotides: TGTGCCAGCAGCTTAGGTACAGAGGGGGAGACCCAGTACTTC. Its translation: CASSLGTEGETQYF.

The CDR3 sequence: CSVYPAFRDYGYTF. The CDR3 DNA reads TGCAGCGTTTATCCTGCCTTCAGGGACTATGGCTACACCTTC. J is TRBJ1-2 and V is TRBV29-1; D perhaps matches TRBD1 (5 bases). The germline CDR1 and CDR2 sequences are SQVTM and ANQGSEA. The CDR3 totals 14 residues. V was clipped by 5 bases and J by 3 bases, with 16 bases between them.

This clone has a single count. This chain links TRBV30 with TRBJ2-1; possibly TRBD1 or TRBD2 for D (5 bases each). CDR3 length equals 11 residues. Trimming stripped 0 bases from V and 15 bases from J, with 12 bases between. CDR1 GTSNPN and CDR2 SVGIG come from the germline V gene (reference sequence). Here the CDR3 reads CAWSVLGEMFF. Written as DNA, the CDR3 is TGTGCCTGGAGTGTACTAGGGGAAATGTTCTTC.

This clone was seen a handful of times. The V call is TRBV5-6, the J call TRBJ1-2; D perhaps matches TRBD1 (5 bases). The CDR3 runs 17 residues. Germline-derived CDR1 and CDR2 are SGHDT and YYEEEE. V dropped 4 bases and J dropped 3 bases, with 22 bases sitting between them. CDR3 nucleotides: TGTGCCAGCAGCCCTCCGGGTGACCAGGGTCCCTACTATGGCTACACCTTC. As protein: CASSPPGDQGPYYGYTF.

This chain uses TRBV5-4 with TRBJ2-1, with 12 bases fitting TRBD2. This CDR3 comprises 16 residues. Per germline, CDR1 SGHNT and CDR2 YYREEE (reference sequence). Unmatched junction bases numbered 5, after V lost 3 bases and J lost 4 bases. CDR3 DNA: TGTGCCAGCAGCTCCGAGGGGACTAGCGGGTACAATGAGCAGTTCTTC. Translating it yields CASSSEGTSGYNEQFF.